This TCR beta chain is from a study of T-cell memory formation after mild COVID-19. Points from the study as a whole: Clones contracting across day 15 to 85 had a balanced CD4/CD8 profile; later expanding clones leaned CD4+.

Germline CDR1 reads SGHTA; CDR2 reads FQGNSA. The CDR3 consists of 15 residues. V lost 2 bases to trimming and J lost 3 bases, with 11 bases between them. Each CDR3 protein is one row after TCRdb ran MiXCR on the 5' RACE reads. The table shows fewer than 400,000 distinct CDR3 sequences, with 16% occurring only once. Details on this clonotype: Its specificity is unknown.

The sequence came from a man aged 18 to 29 who had mild COVID-19 (a few samples of this study predate the infection). Cell type and time point are not known. Sequencing input: PBMCs or a T cell subset sorted from them (not recorded which). The chain carries TRBV7-2 and TRBJ2-1; unclear D gene. CDR3: CASSLKGDVYNEQFF. The CDR3 nucleotides are TGTGCCAGCAGCTTAAAGGGTGACGTCTACAATGAGCAGTTCTTC. The complete variable domain, with remaining parts taken from reference TRBV7-2 and TRBJ2-1, reads GAGVSQSPSNKVTEKGKDVELRCDPISGHTALYWYRQSLGQGLEFLIYFQGNSAPDKSGLPSDRFSAERTGGSVSTLTIQRTQQEDSAVYLCASSLKGDVYNEQFFGPGTRLTVL.